The 2 T cell receptor beta chains given below trace back to one sample, sequenced in a study of T cell responses to AZD1222 COVID-19 vaccine. Libraries were prepared by immunoSEQ multiplex PCR; TCRdb keeps only in-frame clonotypes and omits some of them. The table shows about 160,000 clones, with 70% to 90% occurring only once. Specimen: peripheral blood, collected 28 days after the second AZD1222 dose. All receptors come from an adult who received the AZD1222 COVID-19 vaccine.

The rearrangement joins TRBV2 to TRBJ2-1; D is unresolved. Germline CDR1 SNHLY, CDR2 FYNNEI. The CDR3 has 14 amino acids. The V end lost 8 bases, the J end lost 2 bases, and 13 bases lay between the germline ends. The CDR3 reads CASLLAATYNEQFF. The CDR3 region has the DNA TGTGCCAGCCTCCTCGCGGCAACCTACAATGAGCAGTTCTTC.

V gene TRBV9 combines with J gene TRBJ1-4; D ambiguous. Germline V gives CDR1 SGDLS, CDR2 YYNGEE. The CDR3 has 14 amino acids. V shed 0 bases and J shed 4 bases, with 7 bases lying between them. The CDR3 protein is CASSVGRSNEKLFF. The CDR3 nucleotides are TGTGCCAGCAGCGTAGGCAGGAGTAATGAAAAACTGTTTTTT.